The clone carrying this T cell receptor beta chain was counted between two and nine times. What it binds is not known. This entry comes from a study of cytotoxic CD8 clonotypes in ibrutinib-treated CLL. As for the study in general: Among the samples, the mean was about 270,000 productive templates and some 94,000 productive rearrangements.

Sequencing was performed with immunoSEQ multiplex PCR; in TCRdb, only in-frame clones are kept and a portion is missing. This sample has about 130,000 clones, with approximately 80% found just once. Study-level findings and limits: Clonality measured at baseline exceeded age-matched healthy donors, tracking circulating CD8+ T-cell counts. Stable or contracted on treatment, public clonotypes were also uncommon.

This CDR3 region has 14 residues. Per the germline V gene, CDR1 is MRHNA and CDR2 is SNTAGT. Trimming pared 4 bases from V and 0 bases from J, leaving 7 bases between. Sample: PBMCs, taken after 24 months of ibrutinib treatment. The receptor's source is a human donor with chronic lymphocytic leukemia. V and J are TRBV6-4 and TRBJ2-1; D is perhaps TRBD1 (5 bases). CDR3 bases: TGTGCCAGCAGTGGGGGCAGCTCCTACAATGAGCAGTTCTTC. The encoded protein is CASSGGSSYNEQFF.